Below are 22 T cell receptor beta chains sequenced from a single sample in a study of neoadjuvant anti-PD-1 for oral cavity cancer. The time point here: after neoadjuvant nivolumab, at surgical resection. Some clones are missing from TCRdb's copy, which holds only in-frame ones; the method was immunoSEQ multiplex PCR. The table includes about 12,000 clones, less than 80% detected once. The starting material was PBMCs, obtained after nivolumab (anti-PD-1) treatment. These receptors were collected from a person aged 35 to 85 with oral cavity squamous cell carcinoma.

This chain links TRBV28 with TRBJ1-5; D not resolved. Trimming removed 6 bases from V and 6 bases from J, with 18 bases in between. Germline V gives CDR1 MDHEN, CDR2 SYDVKM. The CDR3 runs 15 residues. The CDR3 here is CASRVGGTPTQPQHF. CDR3 in DNA: TGTGCCAGCAGGGTGGGAGGCACGCCGACTCAGCCCCAGCATTTT.

V is TRBV5-4 and J is TRBJ2-7; D remains ambiguous. The V end lost 4 bases, the J end lost 5 bases, and 13 bases lay between the germline ends. Germline CDR1 is SGHNT and CDR2 is YYREEE (reference sequence). The CDR3 consists of 13 residues. The CDR3 protein is CASSPWISDEQYF. The CDR3, as DNA: TGTGCCAGCAGCCCCTGGATCAGCGACGAGCAGTACTTC.

The J gene is TRBJ2-7, the V gene TRBV12-2. TRBV12-2 corresponds to a pseudogene. This CDR3 is built from 9 residues. The CDR3 DNA sequence: TGTGCAAACCGGGACCCTCCGTACTTC. This gives the protein CANRDPPYF.

The chain is built from TRBV5-1 and TRBJ1-5; D remains unclear. CDR3 length equals 15 residues. With 4 bases removed from V and 7 bases from J, the gap between germline ends came to 18 bases. Looked up from germline, CDR1 is SGHRS and CDR2 is YFSETQ. CDR3 DNA sequence: TGCGCCAGCAGCGCCGGTACGTCCTCTAGCCAGCCCCAGCATTTT. As protein: CASSAGTSSSQPQHF.

The gene calls are TRBV30 and TRBJ2-7; 9 bases are shared with TRBD2. Per germline, CDR1 GTSNPN and CDR2 SVGIG (reference sequence). The junction had 8 bases not matched to a gene; V was cut back by 4 bases and J by 7 bases. The CDR3 is made up of 13 amino acids. The CDR3 region has the DNA TGTGCCTGGATGGCGGGAGGGTTGGGTGAGCAGTACTTC. It codes for CAWMAGGLGEQYF.

The V gene is TRBV7-8, the J gene TRBJ2-2; D not certain. V gave up 3 bases and J gave up 3 bases, with 17 bases separating them. Germline CDR1 and CDR2: SGHVS and FQNEAQ. This CDR3 spans 17 amino acids. The CDR3, as DNA: TGTGCCAGCAGCTTCCCCCCACAGCTGACGGACACCGGGGAGCTGTTTTTT. Translated: CASSFPPQLTDTGELFF.

The rearrangement uses TRBV6-4 and TRBJ1-6; TRBD1 agrees at 8 bases. CDR1 MRHNA and CDR2 SNTAGT come from the germline V gene. The V gene end was trimmed by 8 bases and the J gene end by 7 bases; junction bases not matched to a gene: 4. The CDR3 length is 13 residues. As DNA, the CDR3 is TGTGCCAGCGGGACAGGCCCCAATTCACCCCTCCACTTT. Its translation: CASGTGPNSPLHF.

This clone was detected a few times. The chain joins TRBV13 to TRBJ1-2; 10 nucleotides agree with TRBD1. The ends lost 5 bases at V and 4 bases at J; junction bases unmatched: 7. The CDR3 has 15 amino acids. Looked up from germline, CDR1 is PRHDT and CDR2 is FYEKMQ (reference sequence). This CDR3 reads CASSHGTGASYGYTF. The CDR3 nucleotides are TGTGCCAGCAGCCACGGGACAGGGGCTTCCTATGGCTACACCTTC.

The chain links TRBV4-2 to TRBJ2-1; D is perhaps TRBD2 (5 bases). With 0 bases removed from V and 8 bases from J, the gap between germline ends came to 20 bases. The germline gives CDR1 LGHNA, CDR2 YNFKEQ. The CDR3 is made up of 17 amino acids. CDR3 DNA: TGTGCCAGCAGCCAAGAGCGGGCGGGCCTCAACGGGGATGAGCAGTTCTTC. This codes for CASSQERAGLNGDEQFF.

Remarks on this clone: The junction departs from the called germline gene at one end, perhaps through a read error. The V call is TRBV10-3, the J call TRBJ2-7; 10 bases match TRBD1. Germline CDR1 reads ENHRY; CDR2 reads SYGVKD. This CDR3 contains 11 residues. This CDR3 is CAISIQGQGNF. CDR3 DNA: TGTGCCATCAGCATACAGGGACAGGGGAACTTC.

The rearrangement joins TRBV5-1 to TRBJ1-5; 7 bases fit TRBD1. V was clipped by 4 bases and J by 2 bases; unmatched bases: 3. This CDR3 is 14 amino acids long. CDR1 is SGHRS, CDR2 YFSETQ, per germline. CDR3 residues: CASSLTGGNQPQHF. The CDR3 coding sequence is TGCGCCAGCAGCCTAACAGGGGGCAATCAGCCCCAGCATTTT.

This clone was detected only a few times. The chain links TRBV19 to TRBJ1-1; a possible D gene is TRBD1 (5 bases). The CDR3 contains 10 residues. Per the germline V gene, CDR1 is LNHDA and CDR2 is SQIVND (reference sequence). V lost 6 bases to trimming and J lost 6 bases, with 5 bases between them. The CDR3 reads CASRGPEAFF. CDR3 nucleotide sequence: TGTGCCAGTAGGGGGCCTGAAGCTTTCTTT.

This sequence joins TRBV19 and TRBJ1-5, with D hard to call. CDR1 and CDR2 (germline): LNHDA, SQIVND (reference sequence). Trimming took off 3 bases at V and 4 bases at J, with 10 bases between the two ends. The length of the CDR3 is 14 residues. The CDR3 region is CASSMYSKNQPQHF. CDR3 nucleotide sequence: TGTGCCAGTAGTATGTACAGCAAAAATCAGCCCCAGCATTTT.

The rearrangement joins TRBV20-1 to TRBJ2-1; no clear D gene. The CDR3 totals 10 residues. CDR1 is DFQATT and CDR2 is SNEGSKA in the germline V gene (reference sequence). The V gene lost 5 bases and the J gene lost 6 bases, with 5 bases spanning the gap. CDR3 amino acids: CSAYSNEQFF. Here the CDR3 DNA reads TGCAGTGCTTACTCCAATGAGCAGTTCTTC.

V gene TRBV21-1 combines with J gene TRBJ1-2. TRBV21-1 counts as a pseudogene. The CDR3 length is 16 residues. DNA for the CDR3: TGTGCCAGCAGCAAAGGAATTTGGGGACGGCACTATGGCTACACCTTC. The encoded protein is CASSKGIWGRHYGYTF.

The chain combines TRBV19 with TRBJ1-5, with 8 positions matching TRBD1. CDR3 length equals 15 residues. J was trimmed by 2 bases and V by 5 bases; bases with no gene match: 5. Germline CDR1 LNHDA, CDR2 SQIVND (reference sequence). CDR3 sequence (DNA): TGTGCCAGTAGTGCCCGGACAGGGCGCAATCAGCCCCAGCATTTT. Its protein is CASSARTGRNQPQHF.

This clone has more than one count but fewer than ten. The gene calls are TRBV6-6 and TRBJ1-2; 9 positions agree with TRBD1. The CDR3 is 14 amino acids. Germline CDR1 and CDR2: MNHNY and SVGAGI (reference sequence). V was pared by 0 bases and J by 4 bases, with 0 bases of the junction left unmatched. CDR3 sequence: CASSYSDRGYGYTF. CDR3 in DNA: TGTGCCAGCAGTTACTCGGACAGGGGCTATGGCTACACCTTC.

The chain carries TRBV5-1 and TRBJ1-3; perhaps TRBD1 as D (5 bases). The CDR3 loop spans 16 amino acids. In germline, CDR1 is SGHRS, CDR2 YFSETQ. Between the trimmed V and J ends, which lost 0 bases and 3 bases, there was a span of 13 bases. CDR3 amino acids: CASSLAGGDYGNTIYF. In nucleotides, the CDR3 is TGCGCCAGCAGCTTGGCGGGGGGAGACTATGGAAACACCATATATTTT.

The chain has TRBV5-8 and TRBJ2-7; 7 bases agree with TRBD2. The CDR3 contains 16 residues. V was clipped by 2 bases and J by 0 bases; unmatched bases: 8. Germline V gene data show CDR1 as SGHTS and CDR2 as YDEGEE. Here the CDR3 DNA reads TGTGCCAGCAGCTTTCAATCCGGCGGGAGCTCCTACGAGCAGTACTTC. Protein product: CASSFQSGGSSYEQYF.

The chain links TRBV5-1 to TRBJ1-4; TRBD1 is a possible D gene (5 bases). The germline CDR1 and CDR2 sequences are SGHRS and YFSETQ. V was trimmed by 5 bases and J by 4 bases, leaving 9 bases between them. This CDR3 region has 13 residues. CDR3 in DNA: TGCGCCAGCAGACGGACAATTAATGAAAAACTGTTTTTT. Its translation is CASRRTINEKLFF.

The chain uses TRBV19 and TRBJ1-2, with D perhaps TRBD1 (5 bases). This CDR3 is built from 13 residues. Germline V gene lookup returns CDR1 LNHDA and CDR2 SQIVND (reference sequence). Trimming left V 6 bases short and J 4 bases short, with 12 bases between. CDR3 loop: CASRPGQAYGYTF. In DNA form, the CDR3 reads TGTGCCAGTAGGCCAGGGCAGGCCTATGGCTACACCTTC.

This clone has a single count. The J gene is TRBJ2-1, the V gene TRBV25-1; 12 bases are shared with TRBD2. The germline gives CDR1 MGHDK, CDR2 SYGVNS. The CDR3 is 16 amino acids. Trimming at V came to 1 base and at J to 6 bases, leaving 4 bases not matched to a gene. DNA of the CDR3: TGTGCCAGCAGTGAATTAGGACTAGCGGGAAGCAATGAGCAGTTCTTC. It encodes CASSELGLAGSNEQFF.